The clone carrying this TCR beta chain came up a few times. CDR1 LGHDT and CDR2 YNNKEL come from the germline V gene (reference sequence). CDR3 length equals 15 residues. The trim removed 4 bases at V and 4 bases at J, leaving 8 bases unmatched. The data were obtained in a study of early T cells in non-severe SARS-CoV-2 infection. Attachment of unique molecular identifiers was made to individual cDNA molecules. From the 5' RACE reads, TCRdb called clonotypes with MiXCR, one entry per CDR3 protein. Among under 65,000 distinct CDR3 sequences listed, 9.5% to 15% were seen once. The sequencing sample was made of whole blood. The clonotype was recovered from an adult who was a healthcare worker with PCR-confirmed SARS-CoV-2 infection or an uninfected control (not recorded which). V and J are TRBV3-1 and TRBJ2-3; 7 nucleotides match TRBD2. CDR3 amino acids: CASSRFFGRADTQYF. CDR3 nucleotide sequence: TGTGCCAGCAGCCGCTTTTTTGGGAGGGCAGATACGCAGTATTTT.